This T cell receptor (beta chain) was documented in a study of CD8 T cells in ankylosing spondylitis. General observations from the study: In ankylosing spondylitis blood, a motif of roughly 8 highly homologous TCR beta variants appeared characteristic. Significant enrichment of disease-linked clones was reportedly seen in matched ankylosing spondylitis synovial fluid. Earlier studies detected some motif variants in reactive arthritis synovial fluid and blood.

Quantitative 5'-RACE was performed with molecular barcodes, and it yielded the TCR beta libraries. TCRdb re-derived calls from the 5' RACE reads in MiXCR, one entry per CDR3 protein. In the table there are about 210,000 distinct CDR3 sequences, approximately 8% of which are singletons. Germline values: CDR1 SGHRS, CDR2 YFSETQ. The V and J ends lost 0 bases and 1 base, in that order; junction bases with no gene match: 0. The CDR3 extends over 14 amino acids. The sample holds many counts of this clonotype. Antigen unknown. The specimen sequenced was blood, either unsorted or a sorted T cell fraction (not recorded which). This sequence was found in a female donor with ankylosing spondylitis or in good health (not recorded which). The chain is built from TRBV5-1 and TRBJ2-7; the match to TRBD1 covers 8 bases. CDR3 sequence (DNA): TGCGCCAGCAGCTTGGGGGACAGGTCCTACGAGCAGTACTTC. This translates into CASSLGDRSYEQYF.